The next 23 T cell receptor beta chains were all read from a single sample in a study of T cells after yellow fever vaccination. TCRdb itself ran the 5' RACE reads through MiXCR, one entry per CDR3 protein. The sample contains some 350,000 distinct CDR3 sequences, almost 4% of which appear only once. Sequenced here: PBMCs, sampled 5 days after the yellow fever booster vaccination. All receptors come from a man younger than 35 who received the YFV17D yellow fever vaccine.

The table lists this clonotype with a few counts. The chain employs TRBV12-3 or TRBV12-4 and TRBJ1-2; D unclear. The CDR3 length is 13 residues. The V and J ends lost 3 bases and 4 bases respectively, with 9 bases between them. The CDR3 loop reads CASSFGRGYGYTF. In DNA, the CDR3 is TGTGCCAGCAGTTTCGGACGGGGCTATGGCTACACCTTC.

This chain joins TRBV27 and TRBJ1-6; 7 positions agree with TRBD1. V shed 6 bases and J 7 bases; nucleotides not matched to a gene: 6. This CDR3 region has 14 residues. The germline CDR1 and CDR2 sequences are MNHEY and SMNVEV (reference sequence). CDR3 loop: CASSKTGENSPLHF. The CDR3 region has the DNA TGTGCCAGCAGCAAAACAGGGGAGAATTCACCCCTCCACTTT.

J is TRBJ1-2 and V is TRBV6-4; TRBD1 might be the D (5 bases). CDR1 MRHNA and CDR2 SNTAGT come from the germline V gene. The length of the CDR3 is 12 residues. V was shortened by 5 bases and J by 7 bases, with 11 bases between the two germline ends. The CDR3, as DNA: TGTGCCAGCAGTTCAGGGCAGAGTGGCTACACCTTC. This translates into CASSSGQSGYTF.

This clonotype has a count of ten or more. The chain couples TRBV29-1 to TRBJ2-7, with 7 bases lining up with TRBD1. The V gene end was trimmed by 6 bases and the J gene end by 2 bases; junction bases not matched to a gene: 7. This CDR3 is 13 amino acids long. Per germline, CDR1 SQVTM and CDR2 ANQGSEA. CDR3 loop: CSVEKQGTYEQYF. Written as DNA, the CDR3 is TGCAGCGTGGAAAAACAGGGGACCTACGAGCAGTACTTC.

This clonotype was recorded many times. This chain links TRBV7-2 with TRBJ2-3; D uncertain. Looked up from germline, CDR1 is SGHTA and CDR2 is FQGNSA. CDR3 length: 14 amino acids. With 0 bases removed from V and 0 bases from J, the gap between germline ends came to 4 bases. The CDR3 coding sequence is TGTGCCAGCAGCTTAGCGCAAAGCACAGATACGCAGTATTTT. Translating gives CASSLAQSTDTQYF.

The chain employs TRBV12-3 or TRBV12-4 and TRBJ2-1, with 10 bases aligning to TRBD2. V shed 3 bases, J shed 10 bases, and the junction held 9 bases outside the gene matches. The CDR3 is made up of 15 amino acids. CDR3 DNA: TGTGCCAGCAGTTTCCCGCACGGTAGCGGGAGGGAGCAGTTCTTC. Its protein is CASSFPHGSGREQFF.

This chain uses TRBV3-1 with TRBJ2-3; unclear D gene. Trimming removed 3 bases from V and 2 bases from J, with 3 bases in between. The CDR3 contains 12 residues. CDR1 LGHDT and CDR2 YNNKEL come from the germline V gene (reference sequence). The CDR3 DNA follows: TGTGCCAGCAGCCATGTCACAGATACGCAGTATTTT. Its translation: CASSHVTDTQYF.

V usage is TRBV11-2 and J usage is TRBJ2-1; 9 nucleotides line up with TRBD1. The J segment lost 5 bases and the V segment lost 5 bases, leaving 7 bases of the junction unmatched. The CDR3 is 15 amino acids. The germline CDR1 and CDR2 sequences are SGHAT and FQNNGV. The CDR3 DNA reads TGTGCCAGCAGCAGCCGGGACAGGGCGAACAATGAGCAGTTCTTC. Translating it yields CASSSRDRANNEQFF.

This chain connects TRBV20-1 to TRBJ1-5; D is undetermined. This CDR3 contains 13 residues. V was cut by 3 bases and J by 0 bases, with 6 bases left in between. Per germline, CDR1 DFQATT and CDR2 SNEGSKA (reference sequence). CDR3: CSASGHSNQPQHF. CDR3 nucleotides: TGCAGTGCTAGTGGGCATAGCAATCAGCCCCAGCATTTT.

This chain joins TRBV7-2 and TRBJ2-3; 11 nucleotides match TRBD2. This CDR3 is built from 14 residues. Germline CDR1 is SGHTA and CDR2 is FQGNSA. Unmatched junction bases numbered 5, after V lost 6 bases and J lost 6 bases. CDR3 region: CASSTRLAGDTQYF. CDR3 in DNA: TGTGCCAGCAGTACCCGACTAGCGGGGGATACGCAGTATTTT.

The chain carries TRBV29-1 and TRBJ1-1, with D uncertain. V lost 3 bases and J 4 bases, leaving 9 bases between the germline ends. The CDR3 is 12 residues long. The germline CDR1 and CDR2 sequences are SQVTM and ANQGSEA. The CDR3 DNA reads TGCAGCGTTGACGTGGATGCCACTGAAGCTTTCTTT. It yields the protein CSVDVDATEAFF.

This clonotype was seen repeatedly, ten times or more. The rearrangement joins TRBV5-1 to TRBJ2-1; D not resolved. Trimming pared 5 bases from V and 9 bases from J, leaving 12 bases between. The CDR3 spans 12 residues. The germline V gene encodes CDR1 SGHRS and CDR2 YFSETQ. The CDR3 nucleotides read TGCGCCAGCAGTTCTGACTTGGGTGAGCAGTTCTTC. It encodes CASSSDLGEQFF. Based on the CDR3 plus reference TRBV5-1 and TRBJ2-1, the full variable domain is KAGVTQTPRYLIKTRGQQVTLSCSPISGHRSVSWYQQTPGQGLQFLFEYFSETQRNKGNFPGRFSGRQFSNSRSEMNVSTLELGDSALYLCASSSDLGEQFFGPGTRLTVL.

This clonotype has just a few counts. Written as DNA, the CDR3 is TGCGCCAGCAGCCTTGCGACCGGTCAGGGGGGCACCGGGGAGCTGTTTTTT. Its translation is CASSLATGQGGTGELFF. The chain links TRBV5-1 to TRBJ2-2; D perhaps matches TRBD1 (7 bases). Germline values: CDR1 SGHRS, CDR2 YFSETQ. Trimming removed 4 bases at V and 4 bases at J, with 20 bases between. The length of the CDR3 is 17 residues.

This clonotype was picked up a small number of times. The chain employs TRBV19 and TRBJ2-1; D unresolved. CDR1 is LNHDA and CDR2 is SQIVND in the germline V gene (reference sequence). The germline V and J ends were trimmed by 3 bases and 0 bases, with 6 bases remaining between them. The length of the CDR3 is 14 residues. In DNA form, the CDR3 reads TGTGCCAGTAGTATTCAAGGCTCCTACAATGAGCAGTTCTTC. It translates to CASSIQGSYNEQFF.

There are many counts of this clonotype. V is TRBV6-2 or TRBV6-3 and J is TRBJ2-5; D is unclear. Germline CDR1 and CDR2: MNHEY and SVGEGT. V lost 6 bases to trimming and J lost 7 bases, with 12 bases between them. This CDR3 is 12 amino acids long. The CDR3 protein is CASSDPTVTQYF. CDR3 bases: TGTGCCAGCAGCGATCCTACGGTGACCCAGTACTTC.

This clonotype was detected only a few times. The V and J genes are TRBV19 and TRBJ1-5; a possible D gene is TRBD1 (6 bases). CDR1 LNHDA and CDR2 SQIVND come from the germline V gene (reference sequence). There are 15 residues in the CDR3. The V end was cut by 3 bases, the J end by 0 bases, with 9 bases between. Here the CDR3 reads CASSMGGSSNQPQHF. The CDR3 DNA reads as TGTGCCAGTAGTATGGGGGGCTCTAGCAATCAGCCCCAGCATTTT.

This clonotype has a handful of counts. This chain uses TRBV9 with TRBJ2-5; no clear D gene. Looked up from germline, CDR1 is SGDLS and CDR2 is YYNGEE. The CDR3 covers 17 residues. Trimming shortened V by 0 bases and J by 5 bases, and 20 bases separated the two germline ends. This CDR3 is CASSVEVGPRGYETQYF. The CDR3 DNA reads as TGTGCCAGCAGCGTAGAGGTAGGCCCCAGAGGCTACGAGACCCAGTACTTC.

This clonotype was seen repeatedly, ten times or more. The chain links TRBV18 to TRBJ2-7; TRBD2 matches 8 bases. Germline CDR1 is KGHSH and CDR2 is LQKENI. There are 12 residues in the CDR3. V was pared by 11 bases and J by 2 bases, with 5 bases of the junction left unmatched. The CDR3 sequence: CASRGGAYEQYF. The CDR3 DNA reads TGTGCCTCCCGGGGGGGGGCCTACGAGCAGTACTTC.

This clonotype occurred many times. The chain couples TRBV6-1 to TRBJ2-2, with D tentatively TRBD2 (7 bases). V was shortened by 5 bases and J by 5 bases, with 18 bases between the two germline ends. From germline, CDR1 is MNHNS and CDR2 SASEGT. This CDR3 comprises 16 residues. DNA for the CDR3: TGTGCCAGCAGTTTCAACTTCAGGGGAGGGACCGGGGAGCTGTTTTTT. Its translation: CASSFNFRGGTGELFF.

V is TRBV19 and J is TRBJ2-1; no reliable D call. The germline V and J ends were trimmed by 2 bases and 4 bases, with 9 bases remaining between them. This CDR3 spans 14 amino acids. Germline-derived CDR1 and CDR2 are LNHDA and SQIVND (reference sequence). The CDR3 loop is CASSITEGYNEQFF. The DNA of the CDR3 is TGTGCCAGTAGTATAACGGAAGGATACAATGAGCAGTTCTTC.

The V and J genes are TRBV11-2 and TRBJ1-4, with D maybe TRBD1 (5 bases). Germline V CDR1 and CDR2: SGHAT, FQNNGV. The CDR3 length is 14 residues. Trimming pared 7 bases from V and 5 bases from J, leaving 14 bases between. CDR3 in amino acids: CASTGWGINEKLFF. CDR3 bases: TGTGCCAGCACCGGATGGGGCATCAATGAAAAACTGTTTTTT. Supplemented by reference TRBV11-2 and TRBJ1-4, the full variable domain reads EAGVAQSPRYKIIEKRQSVAFWCNPISGHATLYWYQQILGQGPKLLIQFQNNGVVDDSQLPKDRFSAERLKGVDSTLKIQPAKLEDSAVYLCASTGWGINEKLFFGSGTQLSVL.

The chain is built from TRBV4-2 and TRBJ1-6, with D possibly TRBD1 on 6 matching bases. V was shortened by 0 bases and J by 7 bases, with 13 bases between the two germline ends. CDR1 LGHNA and CDR2 YNFKEQ come from the germline V gene. The CDR3 totals 16 residues. The CDR3 loop is CASSQDHRGRNSPLHF. In DNA, the CDR3 is TGTGCCAGCAGCCAAGATCATAGGGGGAGAAATTCACCCCTCCACTTT.

The table lists this clonotype with a few counts. The V call is TRBV7-2, the J call TRBJ2-5; 9 nucleotides line up with TRBD2. J gave up 3 bases and V 2 bases, and 4 bases lay outside the gene matches. The CDR3 consists of 15 residues. Germline CDR1 is SGHTA and CDR2 is FQGNSA. The CDR3, as DNA: TGTGCCAGCAGCTTAAATGGCGGGGGGGAAGAGACCCAGTACTTC. Translated, it gives CASSLNGGGEETQYF.